These T cell receptor beta chains were read from a single sample in a study of cytomegalovirus exposure and HLA in healthy donors. TCRdb keeps only in-frame clones here, not all; method: immunoSEQ multiplex PCR. The sample holds 150,000 to 200,000 clones; 88% are singletons and the top ten take under 3%. Material for sequencing was PBMCs. The receptors derive from a man younger than 35 in good health and CMV-seronegative. Both conserved end residues are part of each CDR3. The D gene is left open where the match is weak. Some rows mark clone size as missing; the rest say once, few, many or name a class of expanded clone.

TRBV5-1	.	TRBJ1-2	.	TGCGCCAGCAGCCCCCGAAACAGGGTCGGAGCACGTGGCTACACCTTC	CASSPRNRVGARGYTF
TRBV20-1	.	TRBJ1-5	.	TGCAGTGTTTTGGGAGGTCAGCCCCAGCATTTT	CSVLGGQPQHF
TRBV18	.	TRBJ2-5	.	TGTGCCAGCTCGAAAGACCGGGGATACGAGACCCAGTACTTC	CASSKDRGYETQYF
TRBV4-1	TRBD2	TRBJ2-1	.	TGCGCCAGCTCCTGGCGCCTAGCGGGGGGCCGAACCCACTCCTACAATGAGCAGTTCTTC	CASSWRLAGGRTHSYNEQFF
TRBV10-3	.	TRBJ2-5	.	TGTGCCATCAGTGCACAGAGCAACCAAGAGACCCAGTACTTC	CAISAQSNQETQYF
TRBV28	.	TRBJ2-5	.	TGTGCCAGCAGTGACTCTTCACGGGAGACCCAGTACTTC	CASSDSSRETQYF
TRBV5-1	TRBD1	TRBJ2-1	.	TGCGCCAGCAGCTTGCGGATGACGGGACAGGGCATTAATGAGCAGTTCTTC	CASSLRMTGQGINEQFF
TRBV7-8	TRBD1	TRBJ1-4	.	TGTGCCAGCAGCCCACAGGGGGCTGTTGAAAAACTGTTTTTT	CASSPQGAVEKLFF
TRBV2	TRBD2	TRBJ2-3	.	TGTGCCAGCAGTGAACCAGGGGTAGCGGGATATACGCAGTATTTT	CASSEPGVAGYTQYF
TRBV7-2	.	TRBJ1-1	.	TGTGCCAGCAGCGTATTACAGGGTAGGAACACTGAAGCTTTCTTT	CASSVLQGRNTEAFF
TRBV2	TRBD1	TRBJ2-7	.	TGTGCCAGCAGGATATCTGGGACAGCCTACGAGCAGTACTTC	CASRISGTAYEQYF
TRBV5-1	TRBD2	TRBJ2-5	.	TGCGCCAGCAGCTTACCTAGCGGGAACCAAGAGACCCAGTACTTC	CASSLPSGNQETQYF
TRBV28	TRBD1	TRBJ1-4	.	TGTGCCAGCAGATCGGGACAGGGTGAAAAACTGTTTTTT	CASRSGQGEKLFF
TRBV2	.	TRBJ2-3	.	TGTGCCAGCAGTGCTACAGATACGCAGTATTTT	CASSATDTQYF
TRBV5-1	TRBD1	TRBJ1-6	once	TGCGCCAGCAGCTGGGGGGACAGAAATAATTCACCCCTCCACTTT	CASSWGDRNNSPLHF
TRBV7-9	.	TRBJ2-7	.	TGTGCCAGCAGCCAGAGACAGGCCGCCTACGAGCAGTACTTC	CASSQRQAAYEQYF
TRBV4-2	.	TRBJ2-2	.	TGTGCCAGCAGCCCCGGACAGAATACGGGGACCGGGGAGCTGTTTTTT	CASSPGQNTGTGELFF
TRBV5-1	.	TRBJ2-3	.	TGCGCCAGCAGCTTCCAGGGGGGAGGCACAGATACGCAGTATTTT	CASSFQGGGTDTQYF
TRBV4-1	TRBD1	TRBJ1-2	.	TGCGCCAGCAGCCAAGATAGGGGACAGGGGAACTATGGCTACACCTTC	CASSQDRGQGNYGYTF
TRBV10-1	.	TRBJ1-1	.	TGCGCCAGCAGTGAGTCGACAGCGAGGAACACTGAAGCTTTCTTT	CASSESTARNTEAFF
TRBV6-5	TRBD1	TRBJ2-1	.	TGTGCCAGCAGTTACTCCCCCGGGACAGGGGAAGGTGAGCAGTTCTTC	CASSYSPGTGEGEQFF
TRBV12-2	.	TRBJ1-3	once	TGTGCAAGTCGCTTACCCCTGGGGCGTAGAGGTGGAAACACCATATATTTT	CASRLPLGRRGGNTIYF
TRBV2	TRBD1	TRBJ1-5	few	TGTGCCAGCAGTGAATTGACAGGGCGGAATCAGCCCCAGCATTTT	CASSELTGRNQPQHF
TRBV5-1	TRBD2	TRBJ2-1	.	TGCGCCAGCAGCCAACGCGCTAGCGGAGATGGCGATGAGCAGTTCTTC	CASSQRASGDGDEQFF
TRBV4-1	TRBD2	TRBJ2-5	.	TGCGCCAGCAGCCAGCAGCTAGCGGGGGAGACCCAGTACTTC	CASSQQLAGETQYF
TRBV11-2	.	TRBJ2-4	.	TGTGCCAGCAGCTTAGGGGTAGAACTACTTCAGTACTTC	CASSLGVELLQYF
TRBV14	TRBD2	TRBJ2-3	.	TGTGCCAGCAGCCCCTCGGGGGCGGGAGGATCAGATACGCAGTATTTT	CASSPSGAGGSDTQYF
TRBV28	TRBD1	TRBJ2-2	.	TGTGCCAGCAGATGGACAGGGGGGACCGGGGAGCTGTTTTTT	CASRWTGGTGELFF